A selection of T cell receptor beta chains follows, all from one sample in a study of read filtering for tumor transcriptome and immune sequencing. TCRdb re-derived calls from the reads in MiXCR, one entry per CDR3 protein. The table shows 75,000 to 95,000 distinct CDR3 sequences, with roughly 21% occurring only once. The material sequenced was a population of CD138-negative cells sorted from bone marrow. Every receptor here comes from a donor at least 40 years old with multiple myeloma. Each CDR3 is given with its conserved first and last residue. Fields, in order: D gene, clone size, V gene, J gene, CDR3 length, CDR3 DNA, CDR3 protein. D genes are given only for firm matches. Some rows mark clone size as missing; the rest say once, few, many or name a class of expanded clone.

D gene: NA; clone size: many; V gene: TRBV5-1; J gene: TRBJ2-2; CDR3 length: 16; CDR3 DNA: TGCGCCAGCAGCTCAGGCGACAGGTCGAACACCGGGGAGCTGTTTTTT; CDR3 protein: CASSSGDRSNTGELFF
D gene: NA; clone size: many; V gene: TRBV5-6; J gene: TRBJ2-5; CDR3 length: 14; CDR3 DNA: TGTGCCAGCAGCGGACGACAGGGAGGAGAGACCCAGTACTTC; CDR3 protein: CASSGRQGGETQYF
D gene: NA; clone size: many; V gene: TRBV11-2; J gene: TRBJ2-7; CDR3 length: 14; CDR3 DNA: TGTGCCAGCACCAGAGATGTCATACCCTACGAGCAGTACTTC; CDR3 protein: CASTRDVIPYEQYF
D gene: NA; clone size: many; V gene: TRBV11-2; J gene: TRBJ1-2; CDR3 length: 13; CDR3 DNA: TGTGCCAGCAGCCCCCCCGGGACGCCTTACCTTACCTTC; CDR3 protein: CASSPPGTPYLTF
D gene: NA; clone size: few; V gene: TRBV7-2; J gene: TRBJ2-5; CDR3 length: 14; CDR3 DNA: TGTGCCAGCAGCTTATACAGCAGACAAGAGACCCAGTACTTC; CDR3 protein: CASSLYSRQETQYF
D gene: NA; clone size: many; V gene: TRBV5-1; J gene: TRBJ1-1; CDR3 length: 17; CDR3 DNA: TGCGCCAGCAGCTTGAGTAGGGCAGGGACCATGAACACTGAAGCTTTCTTT; CDR3 protein: CASSLSRAGTMNTEAFF
D gene: TRBD1; clone size: many; V gene: TRBV5-1; J gene: TRBJ1-1; CDR3 length: 14; CDR3 DNA: TGCGCCAGCAGCGTACAGGGGATGAACACTGAAGCTTTCTTT; CDR3 protein: CASSVQGMNTEAFF
D gene: NA; clone size: few; V gene: TRBV4-1; J gene: TRBJ1-2; CDR3 length: 15; CDR3 DNA: TGCGCCAGCAGCCAGGTCCCCGCAGAGAACTATGGCTACACCTTC; CDR3 protein: CASSQVPAENYGYTF
D gene: NA; clone size: many; V gene: TRBV20-1; J gene: TRBJ2-7; CDR3 length: 14; CDR3 DNA: TGCAGTGCTAGAGATAGGCGAGGGCATCAGGAGCAGTACTTC; CDR3 protein: CSARDRRGHQEQYF
D gene: NA; clone size: many; V gene: TRBV2; J gene: TRBJ2-7; CDR3 length: 14; CDR3 DNA: TGTGCCAGTTCCCGGGAAGGGCAGGCGTACGAGCAGTACTTC; CDR3 protein: CASSREGQAYEQYF
D gene: NA; clone size: many; V gene: TRBV14; J gene: TRBJ2-2; CDR3 length: 15; CDR3 DNA: TGTGCCAGCAGCCAGTTAGCCCAGAACACCGGGGAGCTGTTTTTT; CDR3 protein: CASSQLAQNTGELFF
D gene: NA; clone size: many; V gene: TRBV7-8; J gene: TRBJ1-1; CDR3 length: 18; CDR3 DNA: TGTGCCAGCAGCTTAGTGCCTCAGGGAGGGAAGGGGTACACTGAAGCTTTCTTT; CDR3 protein: CASSLVPQGGKGYTEAFF
D gene: TRBD2; clone size: NA; V gene: TRBV7-3; J gene: TRBJ2-3; CDR3 length: 14; CDR3 DNA: TGTGCCAGCAGCTTAACGTCCGGGGGGATAGAACAGTATTTT; CDR3 protein: CASSLTSGGIEQYF
D gene: NA; clone size: few; V gene: TRBV18; J gene: TRBJ1-2; CDR3 length: 15; CDR3 DNA: TGTGCCAGCTCACCAAGACAGGCAAGAGACTATGGCTACACCTTC; CDR3 protein: CASSPRQARDYGYTF
D gene: NA; clone size: many; V gene: TRBV10-2; J gene: TRBJ1-6; CDR3 length: 13; CDR3 DNA: TGCGCCAGCACCGAGGGCCATAATTCACCCCTCCACTTT; CDR3 protein: CASTEGHNSPLHF
D gene: NA; clone size: many; V gene: TRBV5-1; J gene: TRBJ2-6; CDR3 length: 15; CDR3 DNA: TGCGCCAGTGACACGGGACGGACTGGGGCCAACGTCCTGACTTTC; CDR3 protein: CASDTGRTGANVLTF
D gene: TRBD2; clone size: many; V gene: TRBV15; J gene: TRBJ2-1; CDR3 length: 15; CDR3 DNA: TGTGCCACCAGCAGAGATGGCGGGGGGAGGAATGAGCAGTTCTTC; CDR3 protein: CATSRDGGGRNEQFF
D gene: NA; clone size: few; V gene: TRBV21-1; J gene: TRBJ2-5; CDR3 length: 17; CDR3 DNA: TGTGCCAGCAGCACGAGGAAAGCGGACCAACCCCAAGAGACCCAGTACTTC; CDR3 protein: CASSTRKADQPQETQYF
D gene: NA; clone size: many; V gene: TRBV5-1; J gene: TRBJ1-6; CDR3 length: 14; CDR3 DNA: TGCGCCAGCCAACAGGGAGCCTATAATTCACCCCTCCACTTT; CDR3 protein: CASQQGAYNSPLHF
D gene: TRBD2; clone size: many; V gene: TRBV28; J gene: TRBJ2-1; CDR3 length: 16; CDR3 DNA: TGTGCCAGCAGTTCCAATCTAGCGGGGGCCTACAATGAGCAGTTCTTC; CDR3 protein: CASSSNLAGAYNEQFF
D gene: TRBD1; clone size: many; V gene: TRBV7-6; J gene: TRBJ2-4; CDR3 length: 14; CDR3 DNA: TGTGCCAGCAGCTCCGGGACAGGGTTAGACATTCAGTACTTC; CDR3 protein: CASSSGTGLDIQYF
D gene: NA; clone size: many; V gene: TRBV5-1; J gene: TRBJ2-3; CDR3 length: 14; CDR3 DNA: TGCGCCAGCAGCTTGGAGGGCAGGGGTGATACGCAGTATTTT; CDR3 protein: CASSLEGRGDTQYF
D gene: NA; clone size: many; V gene: TRBV2; J gene: TRBJ2-7; CDR3 length: 14; CDR3 DNA: TGTGCCAGCAGTGAAGTCCGGGACGGCTACGAGCAGTACTTC; CDR3 protein: CASSEVRDGYEQYF
D gene: NA; clone size: many; V gene: TRBV2; J gene: TRBJ1-1; CDR3 length: 14; CDR3 DNA: TGTGCCAGCAGTGAAGCGCGCAGAAACACTGAAGCTTTCTTT; CDR3 protein: CASSEARRNTEAFF
D gene: NA; clone size: few; V gene: TRBV5-1; J gene: TRBJ2-3; CDR3 length: 15; CDR3 DNA: TGCGCCAGCAGCTTGTTGGGGGTGCGAGGAGATACGCAGTATTTT; CDR3 protein: CASSLLGVRGDTQYF
D gene: NA; clone size: many; V gene: TRBV7-9; J gene: TRBJ2-1; CDR3 length: 14; CDR3 DNA: TGTGCCAGCAGTTCACCAGGGGAAGGGAATGAGCAGTTCTTC; CDR3 protein: CASSSPGEGNEQFF
D gene: TRBD2; clone size: NA; V gene: TRBV7-3; J gene: TRBJ2-3; CDR3 length: 15; CDR3 DNA: TGTGCCAGCAGCCCGGCCCTAGCGGGCACAGATACGCAGTATTTT; CDR3 protein: CASSPALAGTDTQYF
D gene: NA; clone size: many; V gene: TRBV3-1; J gene: TRBJ1-5; CDR3 length: 14; CDR3 DNA: TGTGCCAGCGGGGACAACGCAGGCAATCAGCCCCAGCATTTT; CDR3 protein: CASGDNAGNQPQHF
D gene: NA; clone size: many; V gene: TRBV12-3/TRBV12-4; J gene: TRBJ2-3; CDR3 length: 12; CDR3 DNA: TGTGCCAGCAGTTCGATCACAGATACGCAGTATTTT; CDR3 protein: CASSSITDTQYF
D gene: NA; clone size: NA; V gene: TRBV5-1; J gene: TRBJ1-3; CDR3 length: 16; CDR3 DNA: TGCGCCAGCAGCTTGGGGTCCGGATTAAGTGGAAACACCGTATATTTT; CDR3 protein: CASSLGSGLSGNTVYF
D gene: NA; clone size: many; V gene: TRBV19; J gene: TRBJ2-7; CDR3 length: 13; CDR3 DNA: TGTGCCAGTAGTATCGGCGGCGGCTACGAGCAGTACTTC; CDR3 protein: CASSIGGGYEQYF
D gene: NA; clone size: many; V gene: TRBV20-1; J gene: TRBJ2-3; CDR3 length: 14; CDR3 DNA: TGCAGTGCTACTGACGGACCTAGCACAGATACGCAGTATTTT; CDR3 protein: CSATDGPSTDTQYF